This T cell receptor beta chain was found in a study of somatic mutations in cytotoxic T cells in rheumatoid arthritis. The wider study: Certain T-cell populations stained with V beta antibodies were FACS-sorted to nearly 100% purity, and V beta1+ cells were TCRB-sequenced.

From germline, CDR1 is MDHEN and CDR2 SYDVKM. V dropped 2 bases and J dropped 0 bases, with 2 bases sitting between them. The length of the CDR3 is 12 residues. Each population, CD4+ and CD8+ cells, was isolated by positive magnetic bead selection and checked for purity by flow cytometry. Study-wide findings and caveats: It was in rheumatoid arthritis patients, but not in healthy controls, that CD8+ clonality increased with age.

Under the authors' procedure: Concordance between patient CD8+ clones exceeding 1% and published virus-specific TCRB sequences was infrequent. Some clones are missing from TCRdb's copy, which holds only in-frame ones; the method was immunoSEQ multiplex PCR. That table gives V, J and clone size, and the DNA gave D and trimming. This sample carries about 19,000 clones, over 75% of them seen once, and the ten largest clones take over 12%. Concerning this clone: Its specificity is not known.

The chain links TRBV28 to TRBJ2-7; D is undetermined. The sequence was collected from an adult with rheumatoid arthritis. Sequenced: CD8+ T cells sorted from blood. In DNA, the CDR3 is TGTGCCAGCAGTTTAGGCTCCTACGAGCAGTACTTC. It is translated as CASSLGSYEQYF.